The clone carrying this T cell receptor beta chain was recorded a few times. The antigen is unknown. This entry belongs to a study of identical twins. CDR3 length: 14 amino acids. Germline CDR1 is SGHVS and CDR2 is FNYEAQ. Trimming cost V 3 bases and J 7 bases, with 12 bases left between them. The cDNA had a unique molecular identifier and a template-switch universal primer site. MiXCR, run by TCRdb on the 5' RACE reads, gives a single entry per CDR3 protein. This sample has a few hundred thousand distinct CDR3 sequences, with 9% to 10% found just once. Study results and caveats: Instead of following the same donors, the conclusions were based on cross-sectional statistical analysis.

This sample was also put to use in a study of yellow fever vaccine responses in identical twins.

This chain joins TRBV7-6 and TRBJ1-4; possible D gene TRBD1, 6 bases. Sequenced input: PBMCs. This TCR was sampled from a young woman in good health. CDR3 residues: CASSLQGNGEKLFF. CDR3 DNA: TGTGCCAGCAGCTTGCAGGGGAACGGTGAAAAACTGTTTTTT.